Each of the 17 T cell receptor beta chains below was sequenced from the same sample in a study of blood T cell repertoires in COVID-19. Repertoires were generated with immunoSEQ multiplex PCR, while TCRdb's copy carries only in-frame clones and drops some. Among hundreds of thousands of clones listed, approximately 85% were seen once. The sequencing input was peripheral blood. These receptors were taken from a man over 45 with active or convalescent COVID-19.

CDR3 coding DNA: TGTGCCTGGAGTGAGGGGCCTGAAGCTTTCTTT. It specifies CAWSEGPEAFF. The genes are TRBV30 and TRBJ1-1; perhaps TRBD1 as D (5 bases). Trimming removed 1 base at V and 6 bases at J, with 6 bases between. Germline V gene sequence: CDR1 GTSNPN, CDR2 SVGIG (reference sequence). The CDR3 runs to 11 residues. Supplemented by reference TRBV30 and TRBJ1-1, the full variable domain reads SQTIHQWPATLVQPVGSPLSLECTVEGTSNPNLYWYRQAAGRGLQLLFYSVGIGQISSEVPQNLSASRPQDRQFILSSKKLLLSDSGFYLCAWSEGPEAFFGQGTRLTVV.

In DNA, the CDR3 is TGTGCCAGCAGCCCCGGACACCTTGAGGACACCATATATTTT. Its translation: CASSPGHLEDTIYF. V usage is TRBV28 and J usage is TRBJ1-3; possibly TRBD1 for D (5 bases). The germline gives CDR1 MDHEN, CDR2 SYDVKM. The V end lost 6 bases, the J end lost 8 bases, and 17 bases lay between the germline ends. This CDR3 is built from 14 residues.

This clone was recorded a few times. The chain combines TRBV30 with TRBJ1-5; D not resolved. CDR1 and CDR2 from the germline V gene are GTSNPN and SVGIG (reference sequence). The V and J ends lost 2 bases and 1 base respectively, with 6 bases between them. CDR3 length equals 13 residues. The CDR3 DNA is TGTGCCTGGAGTACCGAGAGCAATCAGCCCCAGCATTTT. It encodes CAWSTESNQPQHF. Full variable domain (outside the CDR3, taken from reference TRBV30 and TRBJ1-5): SQTIHQWPATLVQPVGSPLSLECTVEGTSNPNLYWYRQAAGRGLQLLFYSVGIGQISSEVPQNLSASRPQDRQFILSSKKLLLSDSGFYLCAWSTESNQPQHFGDGTRLSIL.

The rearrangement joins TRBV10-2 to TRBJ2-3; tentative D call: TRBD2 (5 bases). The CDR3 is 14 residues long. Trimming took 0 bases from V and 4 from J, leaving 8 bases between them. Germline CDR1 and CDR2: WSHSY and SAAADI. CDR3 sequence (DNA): TGCGCCAGCAGTGAGTCAAAGGGAGCAGATACGCAGTATTTT. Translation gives CASSESKGADTQYF.

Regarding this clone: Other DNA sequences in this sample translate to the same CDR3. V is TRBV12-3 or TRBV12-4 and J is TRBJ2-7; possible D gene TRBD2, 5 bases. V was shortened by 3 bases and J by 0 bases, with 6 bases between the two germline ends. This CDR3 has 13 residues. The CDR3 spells CASSFGSSYEQYF. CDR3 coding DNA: TGTGCCAGCAGTTTTGGGAGCTCCTACGAGCAGTACTTC.

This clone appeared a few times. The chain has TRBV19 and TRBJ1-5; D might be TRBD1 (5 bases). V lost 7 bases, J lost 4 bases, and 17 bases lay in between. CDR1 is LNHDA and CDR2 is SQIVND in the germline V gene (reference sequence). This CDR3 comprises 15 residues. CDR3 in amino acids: CASTTGGGVNQPQHF. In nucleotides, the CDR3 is TGTGCCAGTACCACTGGCGGGGGTGTTAATCAGCCCCAGCATTTT.

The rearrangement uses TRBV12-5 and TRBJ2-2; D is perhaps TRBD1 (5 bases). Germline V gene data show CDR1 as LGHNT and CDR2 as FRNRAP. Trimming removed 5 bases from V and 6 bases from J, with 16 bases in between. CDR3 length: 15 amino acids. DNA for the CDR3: TGTGCTAGTGGTCGTAGTAGGGGCCCTCCCGGGGAGCTGTTTTTT. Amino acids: CASGRSRGPPGELFF. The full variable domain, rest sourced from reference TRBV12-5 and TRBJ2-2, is DARVTQTPRHKVTEMGQEVTMRCQPILGHNTVFWYRQTMMQGLELLAYFRNRAPLDDSGMPKDRFSAEMPDATLATLKIQPSEPRDSAVYFCASGRSRGPPGELFFGEGSRLTVL.

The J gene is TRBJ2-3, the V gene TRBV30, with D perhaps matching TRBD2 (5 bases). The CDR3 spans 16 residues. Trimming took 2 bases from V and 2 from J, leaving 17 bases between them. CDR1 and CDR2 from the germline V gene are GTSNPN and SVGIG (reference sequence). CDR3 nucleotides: TGTGCCTGGAGTCCCCCTCAGCGGTTGATCACAGATACGCAGTATTTT. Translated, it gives CAWSPPQRLITDTQYF.

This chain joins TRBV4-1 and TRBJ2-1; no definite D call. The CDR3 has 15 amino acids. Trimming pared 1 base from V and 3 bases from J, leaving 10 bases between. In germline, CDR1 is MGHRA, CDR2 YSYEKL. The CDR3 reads CASSQGRRLYNEQFF. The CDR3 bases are TGCGCCAGCAGCCAAGGGCGGCGTCTCTACAATGAGCAGTTCTTC.

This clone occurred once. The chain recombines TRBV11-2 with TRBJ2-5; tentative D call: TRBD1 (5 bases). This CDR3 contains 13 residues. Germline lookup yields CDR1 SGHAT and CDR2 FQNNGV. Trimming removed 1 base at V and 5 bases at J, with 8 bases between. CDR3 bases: TGTGCCAGCAGCTTAGGACACAGGGAGACCCAGTACTTC. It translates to CASSLGHRETQYF.

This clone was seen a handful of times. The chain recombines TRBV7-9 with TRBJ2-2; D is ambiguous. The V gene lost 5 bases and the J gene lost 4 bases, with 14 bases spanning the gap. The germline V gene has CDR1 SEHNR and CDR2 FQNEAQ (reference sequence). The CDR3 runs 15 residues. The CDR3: CASSMGRTPTGELFF. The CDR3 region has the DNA TGTGCCAGCAGCATGGGCAGAACCCCCACCGGGGAGCTGTTTTTT.

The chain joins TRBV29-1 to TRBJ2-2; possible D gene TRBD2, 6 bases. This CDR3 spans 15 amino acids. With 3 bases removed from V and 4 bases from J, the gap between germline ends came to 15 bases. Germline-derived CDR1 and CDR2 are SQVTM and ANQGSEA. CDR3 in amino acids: CSVDFGGIGTGELFF. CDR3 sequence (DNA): TGCAGCGTTGATTTTGGGGGGATCGGCACCGGGGAGCTGTTTTTT.

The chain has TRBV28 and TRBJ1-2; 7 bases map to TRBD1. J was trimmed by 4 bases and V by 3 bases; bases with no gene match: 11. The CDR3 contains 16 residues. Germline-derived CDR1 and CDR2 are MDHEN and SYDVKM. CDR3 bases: TGTGCCAGCAGTTTTCTACTGGAGGGACAGAGCTATGGCTACACCTTC. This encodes CASSFLLEGQSYGYTF.

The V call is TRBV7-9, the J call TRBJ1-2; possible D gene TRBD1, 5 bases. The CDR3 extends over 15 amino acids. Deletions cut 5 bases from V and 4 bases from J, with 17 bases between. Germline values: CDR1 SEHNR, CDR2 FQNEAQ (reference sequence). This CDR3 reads CASSQSQGGTYGYTF. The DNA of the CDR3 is TGTGCCAGCAGCCAAAGTCAGGGAGGGACCTATGGCTACACCTTC.

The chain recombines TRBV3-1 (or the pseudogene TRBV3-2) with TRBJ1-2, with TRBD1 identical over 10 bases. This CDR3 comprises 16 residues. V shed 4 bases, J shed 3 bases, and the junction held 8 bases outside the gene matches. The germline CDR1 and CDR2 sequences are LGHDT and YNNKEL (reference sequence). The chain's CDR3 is CASSRWTGTGDYGYTF. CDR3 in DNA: TGTGCCAGCAGCCGTTGGACCGGGACAGGGGACTATGGCTACACCTTC.

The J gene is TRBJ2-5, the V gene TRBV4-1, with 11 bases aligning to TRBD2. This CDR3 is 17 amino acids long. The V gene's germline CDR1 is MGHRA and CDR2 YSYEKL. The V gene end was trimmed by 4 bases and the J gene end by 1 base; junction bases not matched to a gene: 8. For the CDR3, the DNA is TGCGCCAGCAGCCCGAAGCCGGGACTAGCGGCCCAAGAGACCCAGTACTTC. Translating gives CASSPKPGLAAQETQYF.

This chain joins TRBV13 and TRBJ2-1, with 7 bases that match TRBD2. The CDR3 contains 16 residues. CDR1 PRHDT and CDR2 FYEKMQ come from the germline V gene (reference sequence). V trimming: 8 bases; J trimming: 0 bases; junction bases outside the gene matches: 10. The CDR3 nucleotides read TGTGCCAGCTTTACCGGGAGGCGAGCCTCCTACAATGAGCAGTTCTTC. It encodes CASFTGRRASYNEQFF.